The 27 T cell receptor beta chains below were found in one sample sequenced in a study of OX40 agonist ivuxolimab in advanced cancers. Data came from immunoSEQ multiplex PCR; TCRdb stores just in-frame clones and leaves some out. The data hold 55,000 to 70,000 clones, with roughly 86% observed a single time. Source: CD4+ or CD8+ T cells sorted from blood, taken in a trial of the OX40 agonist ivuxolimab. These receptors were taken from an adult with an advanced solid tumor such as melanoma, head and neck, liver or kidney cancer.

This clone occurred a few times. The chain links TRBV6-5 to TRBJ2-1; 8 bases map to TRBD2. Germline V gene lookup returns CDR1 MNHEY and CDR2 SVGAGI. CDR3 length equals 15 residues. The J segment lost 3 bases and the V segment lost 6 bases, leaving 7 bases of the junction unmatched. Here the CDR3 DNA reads TGTGCCAGCAGGTCCGGGACTAGGGACTACAATGAGCAGTTCTTC. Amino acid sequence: CASRSGTRDYNEQFF.

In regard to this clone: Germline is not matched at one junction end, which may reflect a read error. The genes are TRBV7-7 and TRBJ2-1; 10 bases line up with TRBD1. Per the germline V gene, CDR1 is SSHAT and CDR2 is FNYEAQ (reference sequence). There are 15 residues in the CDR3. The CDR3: CASSPGDRGLGEQFF. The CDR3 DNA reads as TGTGCTAGCAGTCCAGGGGACAGGGGATTGGGTGAGCAGTTCTTC.

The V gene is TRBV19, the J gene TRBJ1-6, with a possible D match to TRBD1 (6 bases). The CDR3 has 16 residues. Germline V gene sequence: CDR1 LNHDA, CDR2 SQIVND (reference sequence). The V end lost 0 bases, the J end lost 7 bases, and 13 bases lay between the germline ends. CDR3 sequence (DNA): TGTGCCAGTAGTATAGATGCGGTTCAGGGGAATTCACCCCTCCACTTT. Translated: CASSIDAVQGNSPLHF.

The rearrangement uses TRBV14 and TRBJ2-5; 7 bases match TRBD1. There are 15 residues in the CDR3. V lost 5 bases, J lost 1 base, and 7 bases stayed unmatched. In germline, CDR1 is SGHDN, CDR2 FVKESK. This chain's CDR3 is CASSSLGGSQETQYF. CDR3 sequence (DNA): TGTGCCAGCAGCTCCTTAGGGGGCTCCCAAGAGACCCAGTACTTC. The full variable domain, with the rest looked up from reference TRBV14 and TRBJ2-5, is EAGVTQFPSHSVIEKGQTVTLRCDPISGHDNLYWYRRVMGKEIKFLLHFVKESKQDESGMPNNRFLAERTGGTYSTLKVQPAELEDSGVYFCASSSLGGSQETQYFGPGTRLLVL.

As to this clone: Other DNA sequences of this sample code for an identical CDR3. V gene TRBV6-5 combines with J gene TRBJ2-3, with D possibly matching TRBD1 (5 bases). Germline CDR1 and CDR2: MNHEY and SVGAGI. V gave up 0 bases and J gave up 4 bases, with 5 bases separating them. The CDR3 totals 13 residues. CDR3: CASSYSGADTQYF. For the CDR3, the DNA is TGTGCCAGCAGTTACTCAGGGGCAGATACGCAGTATTTT.

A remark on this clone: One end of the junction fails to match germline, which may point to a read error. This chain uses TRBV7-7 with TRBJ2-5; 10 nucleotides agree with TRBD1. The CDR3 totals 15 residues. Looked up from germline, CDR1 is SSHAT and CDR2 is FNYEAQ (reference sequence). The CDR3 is CASSQRDRGMETQYF. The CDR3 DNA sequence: TGTGCTAGCAGCCAGAGGGACAGGGGTATGGAGACCCAGTACTTC.

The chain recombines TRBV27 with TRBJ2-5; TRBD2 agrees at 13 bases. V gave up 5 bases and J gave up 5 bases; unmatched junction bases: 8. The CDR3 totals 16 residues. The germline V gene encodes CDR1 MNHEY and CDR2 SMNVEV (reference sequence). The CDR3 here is CASSPRTSGGRETQYF. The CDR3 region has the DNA TGTGCCAGCAGTCCTCGGACTAGCGGGGGAAGGGAGACCCAGTACTTC.

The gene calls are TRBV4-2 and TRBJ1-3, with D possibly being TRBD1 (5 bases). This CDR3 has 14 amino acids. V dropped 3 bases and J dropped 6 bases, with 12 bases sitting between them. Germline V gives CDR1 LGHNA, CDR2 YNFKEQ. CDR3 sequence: CASSQGTDKNTIYF. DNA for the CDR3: TGTGCCAGCAGCCAGGGGACCGACAAAAACACCATATATTTT.

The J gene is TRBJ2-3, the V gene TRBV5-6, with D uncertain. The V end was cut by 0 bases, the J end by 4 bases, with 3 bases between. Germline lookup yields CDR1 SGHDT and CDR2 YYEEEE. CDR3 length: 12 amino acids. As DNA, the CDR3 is TGTGCCAGCAGCTTGGCAGCAGATACGCAGTATTTT. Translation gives CASSLAADTQYF.

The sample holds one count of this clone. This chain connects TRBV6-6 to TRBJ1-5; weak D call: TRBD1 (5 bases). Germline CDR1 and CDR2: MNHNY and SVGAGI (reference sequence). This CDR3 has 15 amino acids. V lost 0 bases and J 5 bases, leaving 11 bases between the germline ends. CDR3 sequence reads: CASSYSKGQDQPQHF. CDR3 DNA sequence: TGTGCCAGCAGTTACTCGAAGGGGCAAGATCAGCCCCAGCATTTT.

CDR3 region: CASSLVSSRSYNEQFF. The CDR3 DNA reads as TGCGCCAGCAGCTTGGTGAGTAGCCGATCATACAATGAGCAGTTCTTC. The chain carries TRBV5-1 and TRBJ2-1; D gene ambiguous. The length of the CDR3 is 16 residues. V lost 0 bases to trimming and J lost 4 bases, with 14 bases between them. CDR1 is SGHRS, CDR2 YFSETQ, per germline.

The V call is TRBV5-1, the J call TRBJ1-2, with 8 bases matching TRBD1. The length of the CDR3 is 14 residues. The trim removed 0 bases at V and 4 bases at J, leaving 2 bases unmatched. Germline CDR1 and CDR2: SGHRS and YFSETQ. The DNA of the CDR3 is TGCGCCAGCAGCTTGGCAGGGGGCGCCTATGGCTACACCTTC. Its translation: CASSLAGGAYGYTF.

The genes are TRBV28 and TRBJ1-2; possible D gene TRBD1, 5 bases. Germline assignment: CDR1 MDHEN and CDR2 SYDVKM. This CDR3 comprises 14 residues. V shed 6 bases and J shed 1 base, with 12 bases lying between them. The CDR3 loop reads CASRPGTINYGYTF. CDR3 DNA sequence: TGTGCCAGCAGGCCGGGGACGATTAACTATGGCTACACCTTC.

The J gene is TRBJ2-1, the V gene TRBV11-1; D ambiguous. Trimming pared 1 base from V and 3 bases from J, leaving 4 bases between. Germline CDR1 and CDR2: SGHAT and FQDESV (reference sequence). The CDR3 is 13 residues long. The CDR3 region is CASSLGGYNEQFF. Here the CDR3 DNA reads TGTGCCAGCAGCTTAGGGGGCTACAATGAGCAGTTCTTC.

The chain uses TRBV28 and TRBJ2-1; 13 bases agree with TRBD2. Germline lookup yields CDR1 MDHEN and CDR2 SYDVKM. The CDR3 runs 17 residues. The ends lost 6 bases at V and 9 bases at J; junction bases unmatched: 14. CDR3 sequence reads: CASRTSPTSGGAGEQFF. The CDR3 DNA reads TGTGCCAGCAGGACTTCTCCCACTAGCGGGGGGGCCGGTGAGCAGTTCTTC.

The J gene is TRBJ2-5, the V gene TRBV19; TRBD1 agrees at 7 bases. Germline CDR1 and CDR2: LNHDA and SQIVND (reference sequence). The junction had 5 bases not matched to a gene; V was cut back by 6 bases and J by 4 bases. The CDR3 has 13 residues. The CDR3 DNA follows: TGTGCCAGTAGCGACAGGGAAGGAGAGACCCAGTACTTC. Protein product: CASSDREGETQYF. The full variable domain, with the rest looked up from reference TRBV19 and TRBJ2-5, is DGGITQSPKYLFRKEGQNVTLSCEQNLNHDAMYWYRQDPGQGLRLIYYSQIVNDFQKGDIAEGYSVSREKKESFPLTVTSAQKNPTAFYLCASSDREGETQYFGPGTRLLVL.

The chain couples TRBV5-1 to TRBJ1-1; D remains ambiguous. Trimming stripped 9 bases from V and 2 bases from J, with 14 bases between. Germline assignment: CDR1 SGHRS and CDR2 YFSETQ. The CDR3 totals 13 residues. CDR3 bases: TGCGCCAAGGGTTTGGGAGGAAACACTGAAGCTTTCTTT. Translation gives CAKGLGGNTEAFF.

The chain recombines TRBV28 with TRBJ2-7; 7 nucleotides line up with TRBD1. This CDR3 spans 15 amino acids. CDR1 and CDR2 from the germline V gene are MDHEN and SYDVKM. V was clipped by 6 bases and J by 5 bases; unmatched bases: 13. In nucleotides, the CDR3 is TGTGCCAGCAGCCCGGCGGACAGGCGGGTTCACGAGCAGTACTTC. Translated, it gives CASSPADRRVHEQYF.

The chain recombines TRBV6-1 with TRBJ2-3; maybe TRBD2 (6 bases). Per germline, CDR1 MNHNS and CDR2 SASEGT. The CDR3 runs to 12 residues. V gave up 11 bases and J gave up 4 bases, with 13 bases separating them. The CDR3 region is CAAGRQADTQYF. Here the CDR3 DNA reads TGTGCCGCGGGAAGGCAGGCAGATACGCAGTATTTT.

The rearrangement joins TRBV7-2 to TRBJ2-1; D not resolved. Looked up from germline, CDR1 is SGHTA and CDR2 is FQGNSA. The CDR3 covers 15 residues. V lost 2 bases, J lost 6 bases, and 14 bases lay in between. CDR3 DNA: TGTGCCAGCAGCTTAAGTTCCACGGGCTTCAATGAGCAGTTCTTC. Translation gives CASSLSSTGFNEQFF.

This CDR3 is CSGGGQETQYF. The DNA for the CDR3 is TGCAGCGGGGGTGGACAAGAGACCCAGTACTTC. The chain is built from TRBV29-1 and TRBJ2-5, with D uncertain. CDR1 SQVTM and CDR2 ANQGSEA come from the germline V gene. Trimming cost V 7 bases and J 2 bases, with 8 bases left between them. The CDR3 is made up of 11 amino acids. Full variable domain (rest looked up from reference TRBV29-1 and TRBJ2-5): SAVISQKPSRDICQRGTSLTIQCQVDSQVTMMFWYRQQPGQSLTLIATANQGSEATYESGFVIDKFPISRPNLTFSTLTVSNMSPEDSSIYLCSGGGQETQYFGPGTRLLVL.

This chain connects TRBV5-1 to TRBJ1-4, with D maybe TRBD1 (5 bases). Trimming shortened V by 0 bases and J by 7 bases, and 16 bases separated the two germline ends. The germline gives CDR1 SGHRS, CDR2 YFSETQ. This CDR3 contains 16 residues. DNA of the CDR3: TGCGCCAGCAGCTTGGCTTCCAGGGCGGAGGGTGAAAAACTGTTTTTT. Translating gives CASSLASRAEGEKLFF.

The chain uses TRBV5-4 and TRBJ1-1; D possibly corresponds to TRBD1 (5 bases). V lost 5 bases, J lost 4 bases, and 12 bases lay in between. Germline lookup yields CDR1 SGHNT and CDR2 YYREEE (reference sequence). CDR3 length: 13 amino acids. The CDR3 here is CASRLSGTTEAFF. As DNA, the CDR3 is TGTGCCAGCAGACTATCAGGGACCACTGAAGCTTTCTTT.

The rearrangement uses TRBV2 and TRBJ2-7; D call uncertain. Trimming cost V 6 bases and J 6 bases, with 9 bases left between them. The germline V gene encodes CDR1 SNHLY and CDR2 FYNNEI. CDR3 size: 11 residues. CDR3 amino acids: CASSPSGEQYF. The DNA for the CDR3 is TGTGCCAGCAGCCCTTCTGGCGAGCAGTACTTC.

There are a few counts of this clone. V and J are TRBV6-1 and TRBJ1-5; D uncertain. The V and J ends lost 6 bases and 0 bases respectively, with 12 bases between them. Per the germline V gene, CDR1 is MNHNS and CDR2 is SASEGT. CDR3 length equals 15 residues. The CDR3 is CASRRDPYSNQPQHF. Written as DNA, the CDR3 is TGTGCCAGCAGGCGAGACCCGTATAGCAATCAGCCCCAGCATTTT.

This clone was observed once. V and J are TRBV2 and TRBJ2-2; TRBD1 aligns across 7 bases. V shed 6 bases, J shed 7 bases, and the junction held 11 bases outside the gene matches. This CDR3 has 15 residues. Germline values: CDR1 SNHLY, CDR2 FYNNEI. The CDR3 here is CASSWFQGEVGELFF. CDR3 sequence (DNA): TGTGCCAGCAGCTGGTTTCAGGGGGAAGTCGGGGAGCTGTTTTTT.

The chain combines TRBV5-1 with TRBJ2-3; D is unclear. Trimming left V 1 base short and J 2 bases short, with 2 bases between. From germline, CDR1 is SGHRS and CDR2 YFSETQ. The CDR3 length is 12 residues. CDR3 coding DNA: TGCGCCAGCAGCTTGCTCACAGATACGCAGTATTTT. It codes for CASSLLTDTQYF. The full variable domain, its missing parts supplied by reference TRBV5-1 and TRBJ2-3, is KAGVTQTPRYLIKTRGQQVTLSCSPISGHRSVSWYQQTPGQGLQFLFEYFSETQRNKGNFPGRFSGRQFSNSRSEMNVSTLELGDSALYLCASSLLTDTQYFGPGTRLTVL.